The 7 T cell receptor beta chains below all came from one sample that was sequenced in a study of cytomegalovirus exposure and HLA in healthy donors. The PCR used 60 Vbeta and 13 Jbeta primers. Clones were read by immunoSEQ multiplex PCR, and TCRdb kept only the in-frame ones, dropping some. Altogether just over 200,000 clones are present, around 70% being singletons, with the ten largest covering about 2.8%. Sequenced: PBMCs. The receptors come from a man aged 35-49 years in good health and CMV-seropositive.

The rearrangement links TRBV9 to TRBJ2-5; D gene ambiguous. Trimming pared 5 bases from V and 5 bases from J, leaving 13 bases between. Germline CDR1 SGDLS, CDR2 YYNGEE. This CDR3 has 13 amino acids. CDR3 in DNA: TGTGCCAGCAGTCCCCCGGTGAAGGAGACCCAGTACTTC. Its protein product is CASSPPVKETQYF.

The J gene is TRBJ1-6, the V gene TRBV5-6; D ambiguous. The germline gives CDR1 SGHDT, CDR2 YYEEEE. Trimming pared 0 bases from V and 7 bases from J, leaving 5 bases between. The CDR3 runs to 13 residues. The CDR3 coding sequence is TGTGCCAGCAGCTTGGCAGCGAATTCACCCCTCCACTTT. Residues: CASSLAANSPLHF.

The gene calls are TRBV5-6 and TRBJ1-2; tentatively, D is TRBD1 (6 bases). Germline-derived CDR1 and CDR2 are SGHDT and YYEEEE. The CDR3 extends over 14 amino acids. V lost 4 bases and J lost 9, with 19 bases in between. In nucleotides, the CDR3 is TGTGCCAGCAGCCCCGACAGGCCCCCTGGGAGCTACACCTTC. Translating gives CASSPDRPPGSYTF.

V is TRBV7-9 and J is TRBJ2-6; D possibly corresponds to TRBD1 (6 bases). Germline V gene lookup returns CDR1 SEHNR and CDR2 FQNEAQ (reference sequence). The CDR3 totals 16 residues. V was cut by 3 bases and J by 3 bases, with 12 bases left in between. The CDR3 here is CASSFEGDRGANVLTF. The CDR3 DNA sequence: TGTGCCAGCAGCTTCGAGGGGGATCGTGGGGCCAACGTCCTGACTTTC.

This clone was counted once. The same CDR3 arises from other DNA sequences in this sample as well. The chain carries TRBV5-1 and TRBJ2-6; no clear D gene. The CDR3 sequence is 15 residues long. V gave up 0 bases and J gave up 0 bases, with 4 bases separating them. CDR1 and CDR2 (germline): SGHRS, YFSETQ. In DNA form, the CDR3 reads TGCGCCAGCAGCTTGGGCAGCTCTGGGGCCAACGTCCTGACTTTC. Protein product: CASSLGSSGANVLTF.

With regard to this clone: The junction departs from the called germline gene at one end, perhaps through a read error. This sequence joins TRBV10-1 and TRBJ2-7; the match to TRBD1 covers 10 bases. The length of the CDR3 is 9 residues. The germline V gene has CDR1 WNHNN and CDR2 SYGVQD (reference sequence). CDR3 residues: CASTRTGGF. The CDR3, as DNA: TGCGCCAGCACCCGGACAGGGGGCTTC.

In its sample, this clone was seen once. The chain recombines TRBV6-6 with TRBJ1-5, with a possible D match to TRBD1 (6 bases). The CDR3 extends over 15 amino acids. Between the trimmed V and J ends, which lost 5 bases and 4 bases, there was a span of 15 bases. CDR1 is MNHNY and CDR2 is SVGAGI in the germline V gene (reference sequence). The CDR3 spells CASSHPGQLNQPQHF. The CDR3 DNA is TGTGCCAGCAGTCACCCAGGACAGCTTAATCAGCCCCAGCATTTT.